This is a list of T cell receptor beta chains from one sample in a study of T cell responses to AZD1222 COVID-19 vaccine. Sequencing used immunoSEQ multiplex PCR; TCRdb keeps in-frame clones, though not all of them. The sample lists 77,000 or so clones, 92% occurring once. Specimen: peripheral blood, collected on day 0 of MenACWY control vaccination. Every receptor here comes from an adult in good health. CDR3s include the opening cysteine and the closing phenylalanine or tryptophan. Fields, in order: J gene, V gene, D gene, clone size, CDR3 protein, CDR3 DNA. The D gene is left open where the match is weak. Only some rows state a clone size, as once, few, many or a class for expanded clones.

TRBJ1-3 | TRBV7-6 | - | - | CASSPGPNSGNTIYF | TGTGCCAGCAGCCCAGGGCCGAACTCTGGAAACACCATATATTTT
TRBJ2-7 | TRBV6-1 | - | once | CASSEEDSSHEQYF | TGTGCCAGCAGTGAAGAGGACAGTTCCCACGAGCAGTACTTC
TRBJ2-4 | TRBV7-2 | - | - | CASSLGQGGYIQYF | TGTGCCAGCAGCTTGGGCCAGGGAGGATACATTCAGTACTTC
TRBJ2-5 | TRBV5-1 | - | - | CASRDSLSGETQYF | TGCGCCAGCAGGGACAGTTTATCTGGAGAGACCCAGTACTTC
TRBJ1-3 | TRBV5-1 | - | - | CASSPQTGWSSGNTIYF | TGCGCCAGCAGCCCCCAGACAGGATGGAGCTCTGGAAACACCATATATTTT
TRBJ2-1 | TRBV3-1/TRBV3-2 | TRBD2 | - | CASSQDLAGGARNEQFF | TGTGCCAGCAGCCAAGATTTGGCGGGGGGCGCTCGGAATGAGCAGTTCTTC
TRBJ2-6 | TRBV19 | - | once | CASSINGAGFGSGANVLTF | TGTGCCAGTAGTATTAACGGGGCAGGGTTTGGGTCCGGGGCCAACGTCCTGACTTTC
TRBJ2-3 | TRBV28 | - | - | CASKSLSSTQYF | TGTGCCAGCAAGTCCCTCAGTAGTACGCAGTATTTT
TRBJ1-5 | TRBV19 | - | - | CASSSHEGSGQPQHF | TGTGCCAGTAGTTCCCATGAGGGTTCAGGGCAGCCCCAGCATTTT
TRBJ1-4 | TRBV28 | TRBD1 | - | CASSLGTGENEKLFF | TGTGCCAGCAGTTTAGGGACAGGGGAAAATGAAAAACTGTTTTTT
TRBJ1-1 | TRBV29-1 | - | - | CSVSPANTEAFF | TGCAGCGTTTCACCCGCAAACACTGAAGCTTTCTTT
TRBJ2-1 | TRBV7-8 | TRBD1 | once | CASSFKAGGNEQFF | TGTGCCAGCAGCTTTAAAGCAGGGGGCAATGAGCAGTTCTTC
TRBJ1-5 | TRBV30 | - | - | CAWSPDLFNQPQHF | TGTGCCTGGAGTCCGGACCTATTCAATCAGCCCCAGCATTTT
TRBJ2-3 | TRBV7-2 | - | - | CASSLAGEGADTQYF | TGTGCCAGCAGCTTAGCGGGAGAGGGCGCAGATACGCAGTATTTT
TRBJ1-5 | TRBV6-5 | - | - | CASSYGRHQPQHF | TGTGCCAGCAGTTATGGGCGGCATCAGCCCCAGCATTTT
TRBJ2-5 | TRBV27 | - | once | CASSLYGEEQTQYF | TGTGCCAGCAGTTTATACGGGGAGGAACAGACCCAGTACTTC
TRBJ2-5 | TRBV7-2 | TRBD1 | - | CASRGTGMKTQYF | TGTGCCAGCAGGGGGACAGGGATGAAGACCCAGTACTTC
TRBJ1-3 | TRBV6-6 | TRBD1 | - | CASSSSDRGSGNTIYF | TGTGCCAGCAGTTCATCTGACAGGGGATCTGGAAACACCATATATTTT
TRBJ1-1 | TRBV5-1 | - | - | CASSLGTEAFF | TGCGCCAGCAGCTTGGGGACTGAAGCTTTCTTT
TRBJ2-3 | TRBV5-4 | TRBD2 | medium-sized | CASSLRLAGGPTDTQYF | TGTGCCAGCAGCTTAAGACTAGCGGGAGGGCCGACAGATACGCAGTATTTT
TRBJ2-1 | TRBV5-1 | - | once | CASSRTIGSPSSYNEQFF | TGCGCCAGCAGCAGAACGATCGGGAGTCCGAGCTCCTACAATGAGCAGTTCTTC
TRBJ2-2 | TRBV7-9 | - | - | CASSPFANTGELFF | TGTGCCAGCAGCCCGTTCGCGAACACCGGGGAGCTGTTTTTT
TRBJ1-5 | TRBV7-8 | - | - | CASSLDASGSNPGPQHF | TGTGCCAGCAGCTTAGATGCTTCGGGGTCAAACCCCGGGCCCCAGCATTTT
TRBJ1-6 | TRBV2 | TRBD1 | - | CASRASTGGNSPLHF | TGTGCCAGCAGAGCCTCGACAGGGGGCAACTCACCCCTCCACTTT
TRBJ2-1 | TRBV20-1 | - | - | CSARGSEQFF | TGCAGTGCTAGAGGGAGTGAGCAGTTCTTC
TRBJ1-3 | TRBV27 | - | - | CASSQTVGNTIYF | TGTGCCAGCAGCCAGACAGTTGGAAACACCATATATTTT
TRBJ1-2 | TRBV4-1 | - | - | CASSQDQIVRDYGYTF | TGCGCCAGCAGCCAAGATCAAATAGTCAGGGACTATGGCTACACCTTC
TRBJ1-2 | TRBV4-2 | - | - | CASSQDRAGSGYTF | TGTGCCAGCAGCCAAGATCGGGCAGGGAGCGGCTACACCTTC
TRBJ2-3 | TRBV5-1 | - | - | CASSREGTAPDTQYF | TGCGCCAGCAGCCGTGAGGGAACAGCTCCAGATACGCAGTATTTT
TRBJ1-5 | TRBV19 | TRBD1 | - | CASSRSGQYFPQPQHF | TGTGCCAGTAGTAGATCGGGACAGTACTTCCCCCAGCCCCAGCATTTT
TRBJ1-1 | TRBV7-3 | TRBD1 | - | CASRQGAGTEAFF | TGTGCCAGTAGACAGGGGGCGGGAACTGAAGCTTTCTTT
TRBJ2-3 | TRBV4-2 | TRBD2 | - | CASSPQSGDYADTQYF | TGTGCCAGCAGCCCCCAAAGCGGGGACTACGCAGATACGCAGTATTTT
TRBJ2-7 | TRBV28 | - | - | CASGGGLSYEQYF | TGTGCCAGCGGGGGGGGCCTCTCCTACGAGCAGTACTTC
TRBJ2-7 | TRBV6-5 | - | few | CASSYSRTDYEQYF | TGTGCCAGCAGTTACTCGAGGACAGACTACGAGCAGTACTTC
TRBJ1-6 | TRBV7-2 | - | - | CASRLDLGNSPLHF | TGTGCCAGCAGACTAGACCTGGGTAATTCACCCCTCCACTTT
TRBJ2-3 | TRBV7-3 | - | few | CASSFTAADTQYF | TGTGCCAGCAGCTTTACAGCGGCGGATACGCAGTATTTT
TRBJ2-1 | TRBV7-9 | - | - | CASSRTYNEQFF | TGTGCCAGCAGCCGGACGTACAATGAGCAGTTCTTC
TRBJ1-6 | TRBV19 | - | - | CASTHTDDSPLHF | TGTGCCAGTACCCATACGGATGATTCACCCCTCCACTTT
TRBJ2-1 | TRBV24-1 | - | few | CATSRGFTYNEQFF | TGTGCCACCAGCAGGGGATTTACCTACAATGAGCAGTTCTTC
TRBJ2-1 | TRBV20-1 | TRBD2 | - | CSASELAGGPNEQFF | TGCAGTGCTAGTGAACTAGCGGGGGGTCCTAATGAGCAGTTCTTC
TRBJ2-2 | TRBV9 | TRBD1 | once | CASSVDRGRRDTGELFF | TGTGCCAGCAGCGTAGACAGGGGTCGGCGAGACACCGGGGAGCTGTTTTTT
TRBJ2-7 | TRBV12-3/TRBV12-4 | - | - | CASSGGLTYEQYF | TGTGCCAGCAGTGGGGGACTCACCTACGAGCAGTACTTC
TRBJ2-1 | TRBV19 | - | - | CASQTGNEQFF | TGTGCCAGCCAGACAGGCAATGAGCAGTTCTTC
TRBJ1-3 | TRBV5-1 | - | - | CASSLDWSSGNTIYF | TGCGCCAGCAGCTTGGACTGGAGCTCTGGAAACACCATATATTTT
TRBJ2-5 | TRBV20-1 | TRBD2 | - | CSASRGLAGVEAQETQYF | TGCAGTGCTAGTAGGGGGCTAGCGGGAGTGGAGGCCCAAGAGACCCAGTACTTC
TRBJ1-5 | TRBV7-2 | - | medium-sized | CASSLGLNNQPQHF | TGTGCCAGCAGCTTAGGGCTAAACAATCAGCCCCAGCATTTT
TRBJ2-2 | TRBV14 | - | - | CASSQVRGSPGELFF | TGTGCCAGCAGCCAAGTTCGAGGGTCTCCCGGGGAGCTGTTTTTT
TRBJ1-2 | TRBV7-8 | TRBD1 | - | CASSPGGYGYTF | TGTGCCAGCAGTCCAGGGGGGTATGGCTACACCTTC
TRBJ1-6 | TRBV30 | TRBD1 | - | CAWSHRQGRSPLHF | TGTGCCTGGAGTCACAGACAGGGGCGCTCACCCCTCCACTTT
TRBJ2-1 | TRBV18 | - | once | CASSPPDEGWEFF | TGTGCCAGCTCACCCCCAGATGAGGGGTGGGAGTTCTTC
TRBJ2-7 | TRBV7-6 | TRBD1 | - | CASSYRDSSYEQYF | TGTGCCAGCAGCTACCGGGACAGCTCCTACGAGCAGTACTTC
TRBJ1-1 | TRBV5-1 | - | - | CASSFSGVLDTEAFF | TGCGCCAGCAGCTTTTCGGGGGTTTTGGACACTGAAGCTTTCTTT
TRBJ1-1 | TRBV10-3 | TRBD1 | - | CAISDYTGTGDSTFF | TGTGCCATCAGTGATTATACCGGGACAGGGGATTCGACTTTCTTT
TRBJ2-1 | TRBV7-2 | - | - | CASSFVGSGNEQFF | TGTGCCAGCAGCTTTGTGGGGTCCGGGAATGAGCAGTTCTTC
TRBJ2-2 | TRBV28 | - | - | CASSLSPGELFF | TGTGCCAGCAGTTTATCGCCCGGGGAGCTGTTTTTT
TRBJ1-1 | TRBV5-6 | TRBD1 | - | CASSPQGVTEAFF | TGTGCCAGCAGCCCGCAGGGGGTAACTGAAGCTTTCTTT
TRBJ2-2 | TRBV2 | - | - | CASARDTGELFF | TGTGCCAGCGCCCGGGACACCGGGGAGCTGTTTTTT
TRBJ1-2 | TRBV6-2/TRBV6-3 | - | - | CASSYSGGTNGYGYTF | TGTGCCAGCAGTTACTCCGGGGGGACGAACGGGTATGGCTACACCTTC
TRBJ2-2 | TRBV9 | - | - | CASSDDRLNTGELFF | TGTGCCAGCAGCGACGACAGGCTGAACACCGGGGAGCTGTTTTTT
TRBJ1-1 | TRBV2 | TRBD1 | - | CASRGQEWNTEAFF | TGTGCCAGCAGAGGACAGGAGTGGAACACTGAAGCTTTCTTT